This T cell receptor (beta chain) was observed in a study of T-cell memory formation after mild COVID-19. Study context: Largely donor-specific TCR clusters were found.

Study results and caveats: Mainly in CM and EM were contracting CD4+ clones; CD8+ were in EMRA.

Details on this clonotype: Its antigen is not known.

Via MiXCR, TCRdb re-called the 5' RACE reads, giving one row per CDR3 protein. The sample comprises tens of thousands of distinct CDR3 sequences, around 15% of which are singletons, and about 31% rests with the top ten. Sample: PBMCs or a T cell subset sorted from them (not recorded which). The TCR originated in an adult woman who had mild COVID-19 (a few samples of this study predate the infection). Cell type and time point are not known.

The CDR3 spells CASSARWTGDEKLFF. The CDR3 coding sequence is TGTGCCAGCAGCGCAAGGTGGACAGGGGATGAAAAACTGTTTTTT. The chain uses TRBV5-6 and TRBJ1-4; TRBD1 agrees at 9 bases. The germline V gene encodes CDR1 SGHDT and CDR2 YYEEEE. Trimming at V came to 4 bases and at J to 6 bases, leaving 7 bases not matched to a gene. The CDR3 is 15 amino acids.